The 21 T cell receptor beta chains presented below share a single source sample, sequenced in a study of T cells in Graves' hyperthyroidism and ophthalmopathy. TCR beta CDR3 regions were amplified from RNA. Carried out on the TCR CDR3, a first-round RT-PCR used the HTBI primer set. TCRdb reanalysed the multiplex PCR reads using MiXCR and keeps one entry per CDR3 protein. In the table there are about 130,000 distinct CDR3 sequences, 22% of which are singletons. Input material: blood. The receptors here all came from a woman between 50 and 59 years old with Graves' hyperthyroidism that later progressed to Graves' ophthalmopathy.

This clonotype was detected a few times. The chain carries TRBV4-1 and TRBJ2-7; the D is unclear. The germline V gene has CDR1 MGHRA and CDR2 YSYEKL. The V gene lost 2 bases and the J gene lost 0 bases, with 11 bases spanning the gap. The length of the CDR3 is 15 residues. The CDR3 DNA is TGCGCCAGCAGCCAACTTGCCTCGAACTCCTACGAGCAGTACTTC. Its translation: CASSQLASNSYEQYF.

In its sample, this clonotype was seen many times. V usage is TRBV18 and J usage is TRBJ1-4, with a tentative D call TRBD1 (5 bases). Trimming took 5 bases from V and 2 from J, leaving 15 bases between them. The V gene's germline CDR1 is KGHSH and CDR2 LQKENI. The length of the CDR3 is 16 residues. This chain's CDR3 is CASSKLDSTTNEKLFF. The CDR3, as DNA: TGTGCCAGCTCAAAACTAGACAGTACTACTAATGAAAAACTGTTTTTT.

The CDR3 nucleotides are TGTGCCAGCAGGTCGGGGGGAGCGCCTCCTGAGCAGTTCTTC. It is translated as CASRSGGAPPEQFF. V gene TRBV6-1 combines with J gene TRBJ2-1; 7 bases line up with TRBD2. V lost 6 bases to trimming and J lost 9 bases; unmatched junction nucleotides: 11. The CDR3 loop spans 14 amino acids. Germline loops: CDR1 MNHNS, CDR2 SASEGT.

The chain joins TRBV7-9 to TRBJ1-1; 8 nucleotides agree with TRBD1. Trimming cost V 5 bases and J 8 bases; bases outside gene matches: 10. There are 14 residues in the CDR3. The germline V gene encodes CDR1 SEHNR and CDR2 FQNEAQ (reference sequence). This CDR3 reads CASSPDRGSPEAFF. CDR3 sequence (DNA): TGTGCCAGCAGCCCCGACAGGGGAAGTCCCGAAGCTTTCTTT.

This clonotype has only one observation. The J gene is TRBJ2-1, the V gene TRBV7-9; tentatively, D is TRBD2 (5 bases). CDR3 length equals 14 residues. The germline V gene encodes CDR1 SEHNR and CDR2 FQNEAQ (reference sequence). Trimming took off 0 bases at V and 6 bases at J, with 9 bases between the two ends. This chain's CDR3 is CASSLAGVSNEQFF. The CDR3 DNA sequence: TGTGCCAGCAGCTTAGCGGGAGTGAGCAATGAGCAGTTCTTC.

This clonotype occurred a few times. The V gene is TRBV19, the J gene TRBJ1-3, with no clear D. Germline V lookup: CDR1 LNHDA, CDR2 SQIVND (reference sequence). The CDR3 extends over 13 amino acids. V dropped 8 bases and J dropped 4 bases, with 12 bases sitting between them. The CDR3 is CASPSLTGNTIYF. The CDR3 nucleotides are TGTGCCAGTCCTTCTCTTACGGGAAACACCATATATTTT.

The V gene is TRBV3-1, the J gene TRBJ1-1, with a weak D call TRBD1 (6 bases). Trimming cost V 4 bases and J 4 bases, with 16 bases left between them. Germline loops: CDR1 LGHDT, CDR2 YNNKEL (reference sequence). The CDR3 has 15 residues. CDR3 DNA: TGTGCCAGCAGCCGCCGACAGGACGGGGGCACTGAAGCTTTCTTT. This codes for CASSRRQDGGTEAFF.

This clonotype was observed at least ten times. The V and J genes are TRBV12-3 or TRBV12-4 and TRBJ1-6; D unresolved. V lost 6 bases and J lost 8, with 8 bases in between. The CDR3 is made up of 12 amino acids. Here the CDR3 DNA reads TGTGCCAGCAGGCCTCGCGATTCACCCCTCCACTTT. Translating it yields CASRPRDSPLHF.

This clonotype was detected many times. The chain has TRBV3-1 and TRBJ2-1; D may correspond to TRBD1 or TRBD2 (5 bases each). V gave up 2 bases and J gave up 6 bases, with 17 bases separating them. This CDR3 has 16 amino acids. Germline V gene sequence: CDR1 LGHDT, CDR2 YNNKEL (reference sequence). For the CDR3, the DNA is TGTGCCAGCAGCCAACTCGGGGCGGGTCCCATCAATGAGCAGTTCTTC. Protein sequence: CASSQLGAGPINEQFF.

The J gene is TRBJ2-3, the V gene TRBV11-1, with 7 bases matching TRBD2. CDR1 and CDR2 from the germline V gene are SGHAT and FQDESV (reference sequence). The CDR3 is 17 amino acids. The trim removed 5 bases at V and 3 bases at J, leaving 14 bases unmatched. CDR3 in DNA: TGTGCCAGCAGCACCTCAAGGCGGGAGTTTACGACAGATACGCAGTATTTT. Translated, it gives CASSTSRREFTTDTQYF.

In this sample, this clonotype turned up many times. The chain recombines TRBV6-1 with TRBJ2-3; D is undetermined. This CDR3 spans 15 amino acids. Per germline, CDR1 MNHNS and CDR2 SASEGT. Trimming took off 0 bases at V and 5 bases at J, with 12 bases between the two ends. The CDR3 region has the DNA TGTGCCAGCAGTGAAGCGTCCAGATCCAGAGATACGCAGTATTTT. It specifies CASSEASRSRDTQYF.

This clonotype appeared many times. The rearrangement joins TRBV4-1 to TRBJ2-7; TRBD2 agrees at 10 bases. V trimming: 6 bases; J trimming: 2 bases; junction bases outside the gene matches: 4. This CDR3 is 14 amino acids long. Germline CDR1 is MGHRA and CDR2 is YSYEKL. CDR3 residues: CASSFGLAAYEQYF. The DNA for the CDR3 is TGCGCCAGCAGTTTCGGACTAGCGGCCTACGAGCAGTACTTC.

The chain couples TRBV5-1 to TRBJ2-7, with TRBD2 matching 10 bases. The CDR3 sequence is 16 residues long. Germline assignment: CDR1 SGHRS and CDR2 YFSETQ. V dropped 4 bases and J dropped 1; count of bases not matched to a gene: 8. The CDR3: CASSGGGLALSYEQYF. CDR3 nucleotides: TGCGCCAGCAGCGGGGGGGGACTAGCGTTATCCTACGAGCAGTACTTC.

This clonotype showed up many times. The genes are TRBV28 and TRBJ2-2, with D perhaps TRBD2 (5 bases). Germline CDR1 MDHEN, CDR2 SYDVKM. V was pared by 2 bases and J by 4 bases, with 8 bases between. This CDR3 spans 14 amino acids. The CDR3 region has the DNA TGTGCCAGCAGTTTAGAGGGTTTCACCGGGGAGCTGTTTTTT. Encoded protein: CASSLEGFTGELFF.

This clonotype was detected a few times. The chain combines TRBV10-3 with TRBJ2-1; unclear D gene. CDR1 is ENHRY and CDR2 is SYGVKD in the germline V gene. CDR3 length equals 15 residues. V was pared by 9 bases and J by 3 bases, with 18 bases between. This chain's CDR3 is CAMSTMASNYNEQFF. In DNA form, the CDR3 reads TGTGCCATGTCGACCATGGCTAGTAACTACAATGAGCAGTTCTTC.

This rearrangement joins TRBV20-1 to TRBJ1-5, with TRBD1 matching 8 bases. Germline CDR1 and CDR2: DFQATT and SNEGSKA (reference sequence). V shed 6 bases and J 6 bases; nucleotides not matched to a gene: 13. This CDR3 is 15 amino acids long. As DNA, the CDR3 is TGCAGTGCCGAAAACGACAGGGGAGGCGGTCAGCCCCAGCATTTT. It yields the protein CSAENDRGGGQPQHF.

Ten or more counts support this clonotype. J is TRBJ2-2 and V is TRBV2; TRBD1 is a possible D gene (6 bases). The CDR3 loop spans 15 amino acids. V shed 2 bases and J shed 3 bases, with 10 bases lying between them. Germline V gives CDR1 SNHLY, CDR2 FYNNEI. CDR3 sequence: CASSEQGRDTGELFF. For the CDR3, the DNA is TGTGCCAGCAGTGAACAGGGGCGGGACACCGGGGAGCTGTTTTTT.

This clonotype was observed a handful of times. The gene calls are TRBV3-1 and TRBJ2-1, with TRBD1 matching over 8 bases. With 3 bases clipped from V and 8 bases from J, the junction kept 9 bases outside the gene matches. CDR3 size: 15 residues. CDR1 is LGHDT and CDR2 is YNNKEL in the germline V gene (reference sequence). Written as DNA, the CDR3 is TGTGCCAGCAGCCACCCCGACAGGGGCCGAGATGAGCAGTTCTTC. This codes for CASSHPDRGRDEQFF.

Concerning this clonotype: With a much larger clone just one base away, this may be a read error. This rearrangement joins TRBV18 to TRBJ2-1; the match to TRBD2 covers 14 bases. The CDR3 extends over 18 amino acids. The germline CDR1 and CDR2 sequences are KGHSH and LQKENI. The CDR3, as DNA: TGTGCCAGCTCACCCAAGACTAGCGGGAGGGGCCGAGGTGATGAGCAGTCCTTC. It codes for CASSPKTSGRGRGDEQSF. The variable domain in full, with the rest retrieved from reference TRBV18 and TRBJ2-1, is NAGVMQNPRHLVRRRGQEARLRCSPMKGHSHVYWYRQLPEEGLKFMVYLQKENIIDESGMPKERFSAEFPKEGPSILRIQQVVRGDSAAYFCASSPKTSGRGRGDEQSFGPGTRLTVL.

This clonotype has a handful of counts. This chain connects TRBV14 to TRBJ2-1, with 11 bases aligning to TRBD2. The J segment lost 0 bases and the V segment lost 4 bases, leaving 5 bases of the junction unmatched. Looked up from germline, CDR1 is SGHDN and CDR2 is FVKESK. The CDR3 is 17 amino acids. The CDR3 nucleotides read TGTGCCAGCAGCCCCATGGGACTAGCGGACTCCTACAATGAGCAGTTCTTC. It yields the protein CASSPMGLADSYNEQFF.

V usage is TRBV28 and J usage is TRBJ1-5; D gene ambiguous. Germline CDR1 is MDHEN and CDR2 is SYDVKM. V lost 7 bases to trimming and J lost 0 bases, with 13 bases between them. The CDR3 consists of 15 residues. The CDR3 DNA follows: TGTGCCAGCACCCGAGACAATTATAGCAATCAGCCCCAGCATTTT. It yields the protein CASTRDNYSNQPQHF.